This T cell receptor (beta chain) was identified during a study of T-cell memory formation after mild COVID-19. MiXCR, run by TCRdb on the 5' RACE reads, gives a single entry per CDR3 protein. The table records 540,000 or so distinct CDR3 sequences, roughly 21% of them present only once. This CDR3 region has 13 residues. CDR1 and CDR2 (germline): KGHDR, SFDVKD. V was pared by 3 bases and J by 6 bases, with 7 bases between. In its sample, this clonotype was seen a few times. This TCR derives from an adult woman who had mild COVID-19 (a few samples of this study predate the infection). Cell type and time point are not known. The V gene is TRBV24-1, the J gene TRBJ2-2, with a possible D match to TRBD1 (5 bases). The sample was PBMCs or a T cell subset sorted from them (not recorded which). CDR3 nucleotide sequence: TGTGCCACCAGTGATCCAGGGTCCGGGGAGCTGTTTTTT. As protein: CATSDPGSGELFF.